This T cell receptor (beta chain) was identified in a study of ipilimumab plus nivolumab after autologous stem cell transplantation (dated by TCRdb to the early 2020s). In terms of the full investigation: The median number of doses received by trial patients was roughly five for ipilimumab and roughly 8 for nivolumab. The trial enrolled patients with high-risk diffuse large B cell lymphoma, mature T cell lymphoma, or multiple myeloma undergoing autologous transplant. Some 34 patients made up the trial's intent-to-treat population. Primary refractory and relapsed disease were included in the DLBCL cohort, with 18-month progression-free survival of around 86% and 29%, respectively. Summary of the overall study and its limitations: Combined checkpoint inhibition appeared tolerable as post-transplant consolidation, according to the authors' conclusion. According to the authors, a biologic rationale for studying the approach further came from T cell receptor repertoire, regulatory T cell phenotype and gut microbiota profiles.

To note about this clone: Its antigen remains unidentified. Per-base quality was not reported, and no clone a single base away is much larger than it.

Libraries were constructed by the immunoSEQ multiplex PCR assay. What TCRdb holds here is the immuneACCESS table cut down to in-frame rearrangements. Part of the clones is not present; checked against another copy, under half of the missing clones reflect an unresolved V gene, and the others are unexplained. This sample has roughly 86,000 clones in its table, and 83% of those were observed once. Under 2.5% of the sample is held by the ten biggest clonotypes. Checkpoint therapy began 14 to 28 days after autologous transplant, with ipilimumab given at 1 mg/kg intravenously on day 1 of selected weeks. Patients received nivolumab at 3 mg/kg intravenously on day 1 of weeks 1, 4, 7, 10, and every two weeks through week 26. The study was a Phase Ib clinical trial testing combined checkpoint inhibition with ipilimumab and nivolumab as consolidation after autologous stem cell transplantation. The TCR comes from a male donor with diffuse large B-cell lymphoma. This sample comprised PBMCs, obtained in a trial of ipilimumab plus nivolumab as post-transplant consolidation.

CDR3 loop: CASSLTQGGEETQYF. The sequence in DNA is TGTGCCAGCAGCCTCACACAGGGGGGAGAGGAGACCCAGTACTTC. The sequence is built from TRBV7-7 and TRBJ2-5; TRBD1 agrees with 8 junctional bases. From the germline V gene (reference sequence), CDR1 is SSHAT and CDR2 is FNYEAQ. The CDR3 runs 15 amino acids, cysteine and phenylalanine included. The DNA shown is the 45-base CDR3, in frame from base 1. Trimming takes 5 bases off V and 5 bases off J; junction bases not matched to a gene: 10.